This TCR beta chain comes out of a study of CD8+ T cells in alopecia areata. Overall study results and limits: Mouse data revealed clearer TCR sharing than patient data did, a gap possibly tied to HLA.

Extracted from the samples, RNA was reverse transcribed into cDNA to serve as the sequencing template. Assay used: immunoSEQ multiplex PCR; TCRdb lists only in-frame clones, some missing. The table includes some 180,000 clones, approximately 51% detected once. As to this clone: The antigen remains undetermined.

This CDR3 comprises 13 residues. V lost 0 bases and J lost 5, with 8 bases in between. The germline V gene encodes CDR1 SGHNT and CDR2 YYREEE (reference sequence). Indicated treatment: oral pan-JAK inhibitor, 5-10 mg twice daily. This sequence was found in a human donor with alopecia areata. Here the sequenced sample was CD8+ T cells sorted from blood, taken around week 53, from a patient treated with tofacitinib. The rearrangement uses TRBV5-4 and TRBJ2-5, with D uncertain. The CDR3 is CASSLVGTETQYF. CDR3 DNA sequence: TGTGCCAGCAGCTTGGTCGGTACGGAGACCCAGTACTTC.